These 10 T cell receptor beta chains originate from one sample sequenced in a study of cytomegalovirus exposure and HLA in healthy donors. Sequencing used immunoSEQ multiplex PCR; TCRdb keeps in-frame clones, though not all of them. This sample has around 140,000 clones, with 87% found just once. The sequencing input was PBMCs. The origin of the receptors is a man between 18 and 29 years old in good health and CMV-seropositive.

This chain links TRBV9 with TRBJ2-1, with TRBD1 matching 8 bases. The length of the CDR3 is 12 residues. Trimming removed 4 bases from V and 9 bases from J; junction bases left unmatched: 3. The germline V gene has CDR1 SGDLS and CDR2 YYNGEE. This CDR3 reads CASSRQGSEQFF. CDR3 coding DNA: TGTGCCAGCAGCAGACAGGGGAGTGAGCAGTTCTTC.

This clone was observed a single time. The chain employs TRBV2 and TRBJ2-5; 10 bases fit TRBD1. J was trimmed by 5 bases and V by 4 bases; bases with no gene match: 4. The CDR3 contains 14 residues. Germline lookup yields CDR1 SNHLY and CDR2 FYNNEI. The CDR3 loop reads CASSGQGAWETQYF. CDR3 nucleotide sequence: TGTGCCAGCAGTGGACAGGGGGCGTGGGAGACCCAGTACTTC.

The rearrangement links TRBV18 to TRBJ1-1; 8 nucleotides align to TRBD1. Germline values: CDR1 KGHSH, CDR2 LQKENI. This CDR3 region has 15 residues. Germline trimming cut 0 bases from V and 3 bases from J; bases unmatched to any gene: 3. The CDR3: CASSPPDREDTEAFF. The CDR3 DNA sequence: TGTGCCAGCTCACCACCGGACAGGGAGGACACTGAAGCTTTCTTT.

The CDR3 coding sequence is TGCGCCAGCAGTATGGCCGGGAACTACGAGCAGTACTTC. Its translation is CASSMAGNYEQYF. The V call is TRBV10-2, the J call TRBJ2-7, with D tentatively TRBD2 (5 bases). The ends were cut back, 5 bases at V and 3 bases at J, with 11 bases in the middle. CDR1 is WSHSY, CDR2 SAAADI, per germline. This CDR3 contains 13 residues.

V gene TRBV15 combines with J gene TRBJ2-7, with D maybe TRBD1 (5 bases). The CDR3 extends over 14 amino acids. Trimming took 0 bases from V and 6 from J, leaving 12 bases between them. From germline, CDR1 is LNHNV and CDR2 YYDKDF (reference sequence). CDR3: CATSRDFLQGEQYF. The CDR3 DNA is TGTGCCACCAGCAGAGATTTCCTTCAGGGCGAGCAGTACTTC.

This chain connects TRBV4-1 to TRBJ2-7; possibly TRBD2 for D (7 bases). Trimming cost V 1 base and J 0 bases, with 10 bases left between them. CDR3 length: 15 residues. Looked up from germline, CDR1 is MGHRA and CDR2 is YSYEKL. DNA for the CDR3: TGCGCCAGCAGCCAAGTAGGGGGGGACTCCTACGAGCAGTACTTC. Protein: CASSQVGGDSYEQYF.

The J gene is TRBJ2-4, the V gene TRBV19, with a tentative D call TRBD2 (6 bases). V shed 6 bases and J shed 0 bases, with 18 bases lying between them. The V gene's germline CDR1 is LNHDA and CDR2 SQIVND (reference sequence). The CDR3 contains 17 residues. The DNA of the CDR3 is TGTGCCAGTAGATCGGTTGGGGGACTTTCAGCCAAAAACATTCAGTACTTC. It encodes CASRSVGGLSAKNIQYF.

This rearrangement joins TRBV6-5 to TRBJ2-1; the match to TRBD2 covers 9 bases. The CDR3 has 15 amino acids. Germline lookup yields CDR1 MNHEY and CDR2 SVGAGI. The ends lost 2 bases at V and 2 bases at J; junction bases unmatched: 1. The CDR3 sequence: CASSYSGGTYNEQFF. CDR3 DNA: TGTGCCAGCAGTTACAGCGGGGGGACCTACAATGAGCAGTTCTTC.

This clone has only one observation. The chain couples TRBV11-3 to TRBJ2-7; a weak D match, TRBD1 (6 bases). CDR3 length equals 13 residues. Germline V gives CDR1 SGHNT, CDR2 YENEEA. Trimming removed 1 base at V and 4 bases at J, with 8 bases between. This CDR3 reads CASSLGGGYEQYF. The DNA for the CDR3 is TGTGCCAGCAGCTTAGGAGGGGGTTACGAGCAGTACTTC.

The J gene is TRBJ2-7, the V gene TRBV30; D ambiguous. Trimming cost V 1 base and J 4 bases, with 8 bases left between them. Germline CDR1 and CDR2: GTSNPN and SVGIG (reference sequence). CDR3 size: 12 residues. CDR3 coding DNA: TGTGCCTGGAGTGCTCCTTATTACGAGCAGTACTTC. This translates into CAWSAPYYEQYF.